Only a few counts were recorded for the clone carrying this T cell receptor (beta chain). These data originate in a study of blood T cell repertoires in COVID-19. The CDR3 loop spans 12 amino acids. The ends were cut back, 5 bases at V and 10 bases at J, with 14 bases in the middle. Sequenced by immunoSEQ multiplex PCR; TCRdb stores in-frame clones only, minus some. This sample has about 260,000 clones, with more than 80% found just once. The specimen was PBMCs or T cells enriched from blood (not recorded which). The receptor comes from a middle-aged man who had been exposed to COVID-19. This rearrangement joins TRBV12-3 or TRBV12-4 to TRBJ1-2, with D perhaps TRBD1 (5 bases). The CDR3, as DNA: TGTGCCAGCAGTGTCTACAGGATTTCCTACACCTTC. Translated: CASSVYRISYTF.